This TCR beta chain was sequenced in a study of shared clonotypes between healthy human individuals (TCRdb year 2020). A note on the overall study: The cohort comprised two women and a few men aged 18 to 49 years. For each donor, three plates each were used for CD4 naive and CD4 memory, two plates were used for CD8 naive, and one plate was used for CD8 memory. To estimate repertoire size and how much clonotype sharing occurs between individuals, the study deeply sequenced the blood TCR repertoires of a handful of healthy adults. To increase sequencing depth and limit assay-specific biases, TCR repertoire library preparation and sequencing were carried out by different laboratories using diverse techniques. Leukapheresis yielded between about 0.85 and 9 billion PBMCs per donor. The study at large found these results: Compared with non-shared clonotypes, the clonotypes found in all four sorted-subset donors had higher generation probabilities. Naive subsets generally had larger estimated clonotype richness than memory subsets did. Because the study included only a small number of donors, the genetic and exposure-history diversity represented was limited. Sharing across a few donors was observed for 4.5% to 6.5% of naive CD4, over 3% of naive CD8, about 2.3% of memory CD4, and around 0.4% of memory CD8 clonotypes. Rarefaction of sorted-subset datasets indicated incomplete sequencing despite the large sequencing depth. Only blood was sampled, and tissue TCR repertoires likely differ from those in blood. Pairwise subsampling indicated that sequencing depth was expected to affect the degree of clonotype sharing among donors.

Donors were healthy HIV-negative adults with no recently reported acute infections or vaccinations. All donors were Caucasian adults living in Nashville, Tennessee, USA. CD4+ T cells were enriched by magnetic negative selection; naive cells were then positively selected on CD45RA, and the negative fraction formed the memory subset. Blood was collected by leukapheresis, and PBMCs were isolated by Ficoll-Histopaque density gradient centrifugation and then cryopreserved in liquid nitrogen vapor phase. Analytical flow cytometry was used to check the purity and quantity of every magnetically sorted T cell population. Genomic DNA was isolated from each sorted fraction and quantified by UV absorbance on a Nanodrop 2000c. TCR CDR3 regions were amplified from genomic DNA by multiplex PCR using the deep immunoSEQ assay. Extracted genomic DNA from each cell subset was distributed evenly across all wells of several immunoSEQ 96-well plates, and each plate was treated as a replicate. For sorted subsets, each replicate PCR was loaded with around 220 ng genomic DNA, equivalent to 32,000 or so T cell genomes. Purified libraries were measured with a Qubit 3.0 fluorometer, size-checked on a Bioanalyzer 2100, and measured again with the KAPA Library Quantification kit. Every immunoSEQ 96-well plate was sequenced on a separate single-read 150-cycle Illumina NextSeq 550 flow cell. In the original analysis: The immunoSEQ output contained only junctional sequences without quality scores, so filtering could not match that applied to full-length reads. To assign V/J genes and CDR3, sequences were annotated using PyIR, a Python wrapper for IgBLAST v1.9, with IMGT germline references. Reads with weak V/J assignments (E-value above 1e-6), missing CDR3, stop codons, out-of-frame junctions, or ambiguous translated residues were removed. V3J clonotypes were defined by identical inferred V gene, J gene, and CDR3 amino acid sequence. Percentage overlap between repertoires was calculated by dividing the number of shared unique clonotypes by the size of the smaller repertoire. RTK rarefaction, the Chao1 estimator, and Recon v2.1 estimates of unobserved clonotypes were used to assess repertoire richness. For all TCRbeta clonotypes obtained by the gDNA method from a few donors, generation probabilities were computed with OLGA. The table was pulled from immuneACCESS by TCRdb, which kept in-frame rearrangements only. Such tables lose some clones; where checked, under half of the loss comes from unresolved V genes, and the rest has no known cause. The DNA gave D and trimming, while V, J and clone size come from that table. The sample table records roughly 2.2 million clones; approximately 90% of these occur just once. Of the sample, approximately 0.41% falls within the top ten clones.

In regard to this clone: It has no known antigen specificity. Base qualities are not provided; no much larger clone lies one nucleotide away.

Trimming takes 2 bases from V and 6 bases from J, and the germline ends sit 10 bases apart. The germline V gene sets CDR1 to SGHVS and CDR2 to FQNEAQ. The CDR3 contains 14 residues, cysteine and phenylalanine counted. CDR3 DNA is the only sequence kept; it has 42 bases, read in frame from the first base. This clonotype originated in a man between 18 and 35 years old in good health. Some clones in this sample may be carry-over from other donors' samples. The rearrangement combines TRBV7-8 with TRBJ2-2, with the D gene too uncertain to name. The specimen sequenced was naive CD4+ T cells from PBMCs. Explained via the paper, the cell subset or site label denotes: CD45RA+ positively selected. The CDR3 reads CASSLLWPAGELFF. The sequenced DNA: TGTGCCAGCAGCTTACTGTGGCCGGCCGGGGAGCTGTTTTTT. The CDR3, completed at both ends by the reference TRBV7-8 and TRBJ2-2 genes, gives the full variable domain GAGVSQSPRYKVAKRGQDVALRCDPISGHVSLFWYQQALGQGPEFLTYFQNEAQLDKSGLPSDRFFAERPEGSVSTLKIQRTQQEDSAVYLCASSLLWPAGELFFGEGSRLTVL.